Detailed here is one TCR beta chain. The antigen is unknown. The sample belongs to a study of post-analysis software for immune sequencing data. Regarding the study as a whole: About five TRBV segments (TRBV5-6, TRBV5-1 and TRBV20-1 among them) occurred more frequently in patients than in controls. F-measure co-clustering was strong for batch-matched samples. Diversity measured as normalized Chao1 was significantly lower in multiple sclerosis patients than in controls.

The germline V gene has CDR1 SGHRS and CDR2 YFSETQ. The CDR3 is made up of 14 amino acids. Trimming stripped 0 bases from V and 6 bases from J, with 13 bases between. TCR beta cDNA libraries had unique molecular identifiers. One entry per CDR3 protein results from TCRdb running MiXCR on the PCR reads. Counted here are roughly 580,000 distinct CDR3 sequences, roughly 47% occurring once; the ten biggest clones make up around 1.7%. This sequence originates from a girl aged 5-17 years with multiple sclerosis. The chain employs TRBV5-1 and TRBJ2-7; either TRBD1 or TRBD2 may fit D (5 bases each). The sample comprised blood. In nucleotides, the CDR3 is TGCGCCAGCAGCTTGGGATCGGGGCTGGGCGAGCAGTACTTC. Its translation is CASSLGSGLGEQYF. Drawing the rest from reference TRBV5-1 and TRBJ2-7, the complete variable domain is KAGVTQTPRYLIKTRGQQVTLSCSPISGHRSVSWYQQTPGQGLQFLFEYFSETQRNKGNFPGRFSGRQFSNSRSEMNVSTLELGDSALYLCASSLGSGLGEQYFGPGTRLTVT.